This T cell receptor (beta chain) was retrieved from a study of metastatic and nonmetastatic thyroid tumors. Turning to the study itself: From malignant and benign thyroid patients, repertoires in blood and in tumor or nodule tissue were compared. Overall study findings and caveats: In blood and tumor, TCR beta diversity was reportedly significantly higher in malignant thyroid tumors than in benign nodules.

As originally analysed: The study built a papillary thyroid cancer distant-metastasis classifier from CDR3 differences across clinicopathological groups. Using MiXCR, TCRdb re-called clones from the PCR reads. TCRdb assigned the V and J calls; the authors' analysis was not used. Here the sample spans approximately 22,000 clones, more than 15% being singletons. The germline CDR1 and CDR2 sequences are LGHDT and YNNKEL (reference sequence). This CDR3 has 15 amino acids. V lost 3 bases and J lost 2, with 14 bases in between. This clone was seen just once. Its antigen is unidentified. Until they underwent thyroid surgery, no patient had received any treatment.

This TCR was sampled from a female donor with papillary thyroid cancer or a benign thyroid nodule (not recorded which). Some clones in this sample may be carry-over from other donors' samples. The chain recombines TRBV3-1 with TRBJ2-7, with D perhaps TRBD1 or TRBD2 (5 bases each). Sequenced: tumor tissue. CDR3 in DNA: TGTGCCAGCAGCCAGATCCCGGGACCCACCTACGAGCAGTACTTC. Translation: CASSQIPGPTYEQYF.